Below, one TCR beta chain is given with its context. The data stem from a study of T cell changes during pregnancy in multiple sclerosis. CDR1 SGHDT and CDR2 YYEEEE come from the germline V gene. Trimming stripped 0 bases from V and 7 bases from J, with 13 bases between. This CDR3 spans 14 amino acids. Sequenced by immunoSEQ multiplex PCR; TCRdb stores in-frame clones only, minus some. The sample holds some 70,000 clones, 90% to 95% seen once. Here the sequenced sample was CD4+ T cells from peripheral blood mononuclear cells, taken in the third trimester of pregnancy. The V call is TRBV5-6, the J call TRBJ1-1; a weak D match, TRBD1 (6 bases). The TCR originated in a female donor in good health, enrolled as a control in a pregnancy study. CDR3 protein: CASSLGWGLVEAFF. The CDR3 bases are TGTGCCAGCAGCTTGGGATGGGGGCTTGTTGAAGCTTTCTTT.